This TCR beta chain was recorded in a study of T cell responses to AZD1222 COVID-19 vaccine. Worth noting for this clone: The target antigen is unknown.

Using immunoSEQ multiplex PCR, the repertoire was profiled, and TCRdb retains in-frame clones only, with some absent. The sample has tens of thousands of clones; about 80% are singletons. Study findings and constraints: Females made up more of the donors, who were largely white British, and clonal diversity may have come out too low.

This clonotype was obtained from an adult who received the MenACWY meningococcal vaccine as a control. The specimen comprised peripheral blood, sampled 28 days after the second dose of the MenACWY control vaccine.

CDR3 coding DNA: TGTGCCAGCAGCCTCGGCTTGAACACTGAAGCTTTCTTT. This sequence encodes CASSLGLNTEAFF. The chain uses TRBV14 and TRBJ1-1; no clear D gene. The germline V gene encodes CDR1 SGHDN and CDR2 FVKESK. Trimming removed 4 bases from V and 0 bases from J, with 6 bases in between. This CDR3 spans 13 amino acids.